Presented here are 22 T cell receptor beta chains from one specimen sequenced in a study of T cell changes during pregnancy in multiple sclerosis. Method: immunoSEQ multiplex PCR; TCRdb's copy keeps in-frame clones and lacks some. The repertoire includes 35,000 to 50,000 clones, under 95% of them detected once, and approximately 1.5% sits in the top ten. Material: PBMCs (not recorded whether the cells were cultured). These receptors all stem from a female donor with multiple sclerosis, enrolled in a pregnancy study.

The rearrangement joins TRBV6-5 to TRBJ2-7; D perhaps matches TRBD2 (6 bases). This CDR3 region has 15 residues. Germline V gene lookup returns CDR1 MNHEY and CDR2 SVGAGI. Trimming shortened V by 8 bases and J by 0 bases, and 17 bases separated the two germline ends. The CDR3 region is CASRRRGRSSYEQYF. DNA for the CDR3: TGTGCCAGCCGGAGGAGGGGAAGGAGCTCCTACGAGCAGTACTTC.

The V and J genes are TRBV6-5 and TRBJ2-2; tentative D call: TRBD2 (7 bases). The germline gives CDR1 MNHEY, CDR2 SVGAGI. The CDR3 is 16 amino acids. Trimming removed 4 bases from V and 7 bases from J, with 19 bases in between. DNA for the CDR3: TGTGCCAGCAGTTCCCCGTGGCGGCGGGGGCACGGGGAGCTGTTTTTT. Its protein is CASSSPWRRGHGELFF.

The CDR3 spells CASSLVQGSYEQYF. The CDR3 DNA sequence: TGTGCCAGCAGCTTAGTTCAGGGTTCCTACGAGCAGTACTTC. The chain joins TRBV11-2 to TRBJ2-7, with D possibly matching TRBD1 (5 bases). The CDR3 is 14 residues long. V was shortened by 1 base and J by 1 base, with 8 bases between the two germline ends. Looked up from germline, CDR1 is SGHAT and CDR2 is FQNNGV. Combining the CDR3 with reference TRBV11-2 and TRBJ2-7 gives the whole variable domain EAGVAQSPRYKIIEKRQSVAFWCNPISGHATLYWYQQILGQGPKLLIQFQNNGVVDDSQLPKDRFSAERLKGVDSTLKIQPAKLEDSAVYLCASSLVQGSYEQYFGPGTRLTVT.

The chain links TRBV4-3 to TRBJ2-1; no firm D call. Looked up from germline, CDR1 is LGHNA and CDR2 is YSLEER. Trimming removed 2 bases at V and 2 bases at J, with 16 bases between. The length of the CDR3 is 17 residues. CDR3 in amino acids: CASSQKPSTLPYNEQFF. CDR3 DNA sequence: TGCGCCAGCAGCCAAAAACCGTCGACACTACCCTACAATGAGCAGTTCTTC.

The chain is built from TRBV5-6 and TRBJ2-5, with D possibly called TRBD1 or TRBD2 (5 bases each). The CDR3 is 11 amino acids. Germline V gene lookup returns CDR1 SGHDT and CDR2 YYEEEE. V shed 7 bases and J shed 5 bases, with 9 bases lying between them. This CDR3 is CASAGTETQYF. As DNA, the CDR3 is TGTGCCAGCGCAGGGACGGAGACCCAGTACTTC. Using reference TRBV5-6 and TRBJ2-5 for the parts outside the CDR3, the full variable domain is DAGVTQSPTHLIKTRGQQVTLRCSPKSGHDTVSWYQQALGQGPQFIFQYYEEEERQRGNFPDRFSGHQFPNYSSELNVNALLLGDSALYLCASAGTETQYFGPGTRLLVL.

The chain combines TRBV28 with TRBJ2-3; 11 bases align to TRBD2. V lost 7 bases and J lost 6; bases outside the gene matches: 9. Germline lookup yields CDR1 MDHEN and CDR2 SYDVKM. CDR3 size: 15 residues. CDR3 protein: CASMGSGRATDTQYF. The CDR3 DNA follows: TGTGCCAGCATGGGTAGCGGGAGGGCCACGGATACGCAGTATTTT.

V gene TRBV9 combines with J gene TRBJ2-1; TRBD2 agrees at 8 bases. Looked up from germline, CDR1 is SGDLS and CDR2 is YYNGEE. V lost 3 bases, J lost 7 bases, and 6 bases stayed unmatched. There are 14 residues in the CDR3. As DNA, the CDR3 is TGTGCCAGCAGCGCAGCGGGAGTGGGTAATGAGCAGTTCTTC. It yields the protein CASSAAGVGNEQFF.

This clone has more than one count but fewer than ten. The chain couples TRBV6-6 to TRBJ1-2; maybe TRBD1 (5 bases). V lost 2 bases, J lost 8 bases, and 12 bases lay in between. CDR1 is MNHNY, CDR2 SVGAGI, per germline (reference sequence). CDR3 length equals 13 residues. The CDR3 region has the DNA TGTGCCAGCAGTTACGGGCAGGGTTGGGGCTACACCTTC. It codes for CASSYGQGWGYTF.

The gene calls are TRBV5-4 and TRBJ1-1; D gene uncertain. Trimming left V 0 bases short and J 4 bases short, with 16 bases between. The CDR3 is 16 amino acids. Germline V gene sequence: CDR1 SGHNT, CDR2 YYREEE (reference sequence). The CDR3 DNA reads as TGTGCCAGCAGCTTGGCGCCGGTTCAATTGGCCACTGAAGCTTTCTTT. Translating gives CASSLAPVQLATEAFF.

This chain's CDR3 is CASSLGRYEQYF. CDR3 bases: TGTGCCAGCAGCTTAGGTCGATACGAGCAGTACTTC. The chain employs TRBV7-9 and TRBJ2-7; no clear D gene. The V end lost 1 base, the J end lost 4 bases, and 5 bases lay between the germline ends. This CDR3 spans 12 amino acids. CDR1 and CDR2 (germline): SEHNR, FQNEAQ (reference sequence).

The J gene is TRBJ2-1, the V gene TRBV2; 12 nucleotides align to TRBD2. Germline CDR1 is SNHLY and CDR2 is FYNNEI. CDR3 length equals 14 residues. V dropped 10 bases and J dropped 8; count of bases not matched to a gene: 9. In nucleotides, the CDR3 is TGTGCCATCCGCCGGACTAGCGGGAACTATGAGCAGTTCTTC. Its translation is CAIRRTSGNYEQFF. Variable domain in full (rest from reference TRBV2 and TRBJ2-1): EPEVTQTPSHQVTQMGQEVILRCVPISNHLYFYWYRQILGQKVEFLVSFYNNEISEKSEIFDDQFSVERPDGSNFTLKIRSTKLEDSAMYFCAIRRTSGNYEQFFGPGTRLTVL.

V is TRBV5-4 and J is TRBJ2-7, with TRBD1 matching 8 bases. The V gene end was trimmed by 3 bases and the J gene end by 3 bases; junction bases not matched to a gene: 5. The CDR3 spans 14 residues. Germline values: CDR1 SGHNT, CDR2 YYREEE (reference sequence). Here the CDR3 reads CASSSRTGSYEQYF. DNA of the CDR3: TGTGCCAGCAGCTCCCGGACAGGGAGCTACGAGCAGTACTTC.

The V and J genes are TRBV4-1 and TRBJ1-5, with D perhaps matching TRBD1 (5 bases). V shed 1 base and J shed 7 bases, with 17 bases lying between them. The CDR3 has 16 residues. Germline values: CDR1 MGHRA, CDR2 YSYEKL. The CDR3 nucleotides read TGCGCCAGCAGCCAAGCCCCGGGGGACGGCGGGCAGCCCCAGCATTTT. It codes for CASSQAPGDGGQPQHF.

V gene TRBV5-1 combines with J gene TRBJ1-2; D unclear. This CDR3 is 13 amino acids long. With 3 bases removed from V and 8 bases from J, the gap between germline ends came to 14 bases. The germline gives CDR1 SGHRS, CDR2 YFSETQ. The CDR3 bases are TGCGCCAGCAGCTCCCTACCGGGAGAAGGCTACACCTTC. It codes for CASSSLPGEGYTF.

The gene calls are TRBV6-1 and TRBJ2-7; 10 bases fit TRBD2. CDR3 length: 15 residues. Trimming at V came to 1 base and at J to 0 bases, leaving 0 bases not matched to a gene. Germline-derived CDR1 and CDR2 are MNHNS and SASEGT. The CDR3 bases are TGTGCCAGCAGTGAAGGGACTAGCGGCTCCTACGAGCAGTACTTC. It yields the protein CASSEGTSGSYEQYF.

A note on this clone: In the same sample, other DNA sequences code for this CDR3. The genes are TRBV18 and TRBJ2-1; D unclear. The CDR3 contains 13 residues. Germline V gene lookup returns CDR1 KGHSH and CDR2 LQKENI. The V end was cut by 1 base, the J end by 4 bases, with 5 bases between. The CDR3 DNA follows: TGTGCCAGCTCACCACAGGGTTACAATGAGCAGTTCTTC. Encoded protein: CASSPQGYNEQFF.

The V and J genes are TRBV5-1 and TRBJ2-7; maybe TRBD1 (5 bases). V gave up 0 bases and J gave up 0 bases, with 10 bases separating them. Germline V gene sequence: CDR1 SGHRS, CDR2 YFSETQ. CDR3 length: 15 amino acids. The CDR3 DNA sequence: TGCGCCAGCAGCTTGGGTGCGACAGCCTCCTACGAGCAGTACTTC. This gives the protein CASSLGATASYEQYF.

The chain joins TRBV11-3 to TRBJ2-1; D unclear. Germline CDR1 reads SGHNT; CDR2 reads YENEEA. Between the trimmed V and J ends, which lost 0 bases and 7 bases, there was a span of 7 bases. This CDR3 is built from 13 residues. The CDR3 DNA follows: TGTGCCAGCAGCTTAGATCCCATAAATGAGCAGTTCTTC. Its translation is CASSLDPINEQFF.

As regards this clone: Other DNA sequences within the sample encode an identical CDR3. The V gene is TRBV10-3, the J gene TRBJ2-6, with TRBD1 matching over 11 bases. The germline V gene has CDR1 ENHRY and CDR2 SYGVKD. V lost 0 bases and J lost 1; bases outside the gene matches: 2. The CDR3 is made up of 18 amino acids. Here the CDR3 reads CAISESGTGGSGANVLTF. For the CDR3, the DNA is TGTGCCATCAGTGAGTCGGGGACAGGGGGTTCTGGGGCCAACGTCCTGACTTTC.

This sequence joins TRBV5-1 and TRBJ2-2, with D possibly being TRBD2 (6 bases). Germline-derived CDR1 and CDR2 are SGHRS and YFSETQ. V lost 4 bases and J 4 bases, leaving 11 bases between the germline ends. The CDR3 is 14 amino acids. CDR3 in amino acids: CASSLGTATGELFF. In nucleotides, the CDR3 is TGCGCCAGCAGCCTAGGGACTGCCACCGGGGAGCTGTTTTTT.

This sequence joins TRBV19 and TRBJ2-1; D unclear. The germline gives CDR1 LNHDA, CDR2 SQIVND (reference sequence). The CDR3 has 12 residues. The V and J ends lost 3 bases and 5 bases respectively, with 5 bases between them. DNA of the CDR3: TGTGCCAGTAGTATTAGGGACAATGAGCAGTTCTTC. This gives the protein CASSIRDNEQFF.

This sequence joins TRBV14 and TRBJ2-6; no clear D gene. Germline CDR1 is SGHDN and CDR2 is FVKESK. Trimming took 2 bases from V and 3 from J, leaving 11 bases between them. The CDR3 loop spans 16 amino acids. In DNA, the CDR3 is TGTGCCAGCAGCCAACTTCTGGGGTTTGGGGCCAACGTCCTGACTTTC. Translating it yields CASSQLLGFGANVLTF.